This T cell receptor beta chain was retrieved from a study of chemoradiotherapy in HPV16-positive cancers. Across the study: Candidate HPV-specific T-cell clones and common TCR motifs came from functional assays in a couple of HPV16-positive patients.

Regarding this clone: Its antigen is undetermined.

Clones were sequenced by immunoSEQ multiplex PCR, and TCRdb holds only the in-frame ones, with some missing. Here the sample spans fewer than 9,500 clones, around 70% being singletons. Germline V lookup: CDR1 SGHAT, CDR2 FQNNGV. This CDR3 spans 15 amino acids. J gave up 3 bases and V 4 bases, and 1 base lay outside the gene matches. Study conclusions and caveats: Only two HPV16-positive patients supplied the functional HPV-specificity definition. During treatment, candidate HPV-specific clones and E7-related motifs expanded in tumor.

Repertoires were sampled repeatedly during chemoradiotherapy. The TCR comes from a human donor with HPV-associated anogenital cancer. Sampling was carried out from a patient who underwent chemoradiotherapy. The rearrangement joins TRBV11-2 to TRBJ2-1, with 12 positions matching TRBD2. This CDR3 reads CASSSTSGGYNEQFF. CDR3 DNA: TGTGCCAGCAGCTCGACTAGCGGGGGCTACAATGAGCAGTTCTTC. Together with reference TRBV11-2 and TRBJ2-1, the CDR3 gives the full variable domain: EAGVAQSPRYKIIEKRQSVAFWCNPISGHATLYWYQQILGQGPKLLIQFQNNGVVDDSQLPKDRFSAERLKGVDSTLKIQPAKLEDSAVYLCASSSTSGGYNEQFFGPGTRLTVL.